The clone carrying this T cell receptor beta chain was seen repeatedly, ten times or more. What it binds is unknown. Original processing methods: The study took CDR3 differences across clinicopathological groups and made a distant-metastasis classifier for papillary thyroid cancer from them. TCRdb re-clonotyped the PCR reads via MiXCR. TCRdb's processing, not the authors' own work, is the source of the V and J calls. Of 20,000 to 25,000 clones listed, 15% were seen once; the top ten hold roughly 40%. This entry comes from a study of metastatic and nonmetastatic thyroid tumors. Study-level background: Where malignant and benign thyroid patients were concerned, repertoires were compared across blood and tumor or nodule tissue.

The study, taken as a whole, reports: Reportedly, malignant thyroid tumors had significantly higher TCR beta diversity than benign nodules, in blood and tumor.

V lost 3 bases, J lost 0 bases, and 20 bases lay in between. The CDR3 is made up of 18 amino acids. Germline V gene sequence: CDR1 SGHNT, CDR2 YENEEA. Patients had received no treatment of any kind before thyroid surgery. This receptor was taken from a female donor with papillary thyroid cancer or a benign thyroid nodule (not recorded which). Some clones in this sample may be carry-over from other donors' samples. Sequenced input: blood. The chain is built from TRBV11-3 and TRBJ2-5, with D tentatively TRBD1 or TRBD2 (6 bases each). The CDR3 reads CASSFRGSGHLYQETQYF. Written as DNA, the CDR3 is TGTGCCAGCAGCTTCCGGGGGTCGGGACACCTCTACCAAGAGACCCAGTACTTC.